The entry below describes one TCR beta chain. The antigen remains undetermined. The PCR contained 60 Vbeta and 13 Jbeta primers. This table comes from immunoSEQ multiplex PCR, and its TCRdb copy is limited to in-frame clones, with some not included. The sample records 150,000 to 200,000 clones, roughly two thirds being singletons. This sample stems from a study of cytomegalovirus exposure and HLA in healthy donors. Study outcomes and limitations: TCR beta V- and J-gene trimming, according to a later analysis, was linked to a missense DCLRE1C variant.

This CDR3 spans 15 amino acids. The V segment lost 0 bases and the J segment 5 bases; nucleotides outside the gene matches: 5. Per the germline V gene, CDR1 is MRHNA and CDR2 is SNTAGT. The chain links TRBV6-4 to TRBJ1-1; 8 bases line up with TRBD1. The clonotype comes from a middle-aged woman in good health and CMV-seropositive. The sequenced sample was PBMCs. The CDR3 reads CASSDSRTGRTEAFF. CDR3 coding DNA: TGTGCCAGCAGTGACTCTAGGACAGGGAGGACTGAAGCTTTCTTT.